The 23 T cell receptor beta chains presented below share a single source sample, sequenced in a study of shared clonotypes between healthy human individuals. Sequencing used immunoSEQ multiplex PCR; TCRdb keeps in-frame clones, though not all of them. The table has a few million clones, over 85% seen once. What was sequenced was naive CD4+ T cells from PBMCs. This sample's subset: CD45RA+ positively selected. The receptors come from a man aged 18 to 29 in good health. Some clones in this sample may be carry-over from other donors' samples.

This clone was seen only a few times. The V call is TRBV5-1, the J call TRBJ1-2; D is perhaps TRBD1 (5 bases). CDR3 length: 16 amino acids. The V end was cut by 3 bases, the J end by 8 bases, with 23 bases between. Germline values: CDR1 SGHRS, CDR2 YFSETQ. In DNA form, the CDR3 reads TGCGCCAGCAGCTCGGAACCGGTTAGGGGCCTTGGAGGCTACACCTTC. Its translation: CASSSEPVRGLGGYTF.

The sample holds a few counts of this clone. The chain uses TRBV6-5 and TRBJ2-2; 8 bases fit TRBD1. The ends lost 4 bases at V and 4 bases at J; junction bases unmatched: 5. Germline lookup yields CDR1 MNHEY and CDR2 SVGAGI. This CDR3 region has 15 residues. CDR3 sequence: CASSSQGAATGELFF. The DNA for the CDR3 is TGTGCCAGCAGTTCGCAGGGGGCTGCCACCGGGGAGCTGTTTTTT.

The rearrangement uses TRBV5-4 and TRBJ2-2, with TRBD2 identical over 8 bases. The junction had 13 bases not matched to a gene; V was cut back by 4 bases and J by 5 bases. Germline CDR1 SGHNT, CDR2 YYREEE (reference sequence). The CDR3 extends over 17 amino acids. The CDR3 loop is CASSPVGSGRGTGELFF. CDR3 coding DNA: TGTGCCAGCAGCCCCGTAGGAAGCGGGAGAGGGACCGGGGAGCTGTTTTTT.

V and J are TRBV7-3 and TRBJ2-1; a weak D match, TRBD1 (6 bases). Germline CDR1 and CDR2: SGHTA and FQGTGA. The CDR3 has 15 amino acids. Trimming shortened V by 2 bases and J by 9 bases, and 17 bases separated the two germline ends. The CDR3 region is CASSLRGGSGAEQFF. In DNA, the CDR3 is TGTGCCAGCAGCTTACGAGGGGGTTCGGGTGCTGAGCAGTTCTTC.

The chain employs TRBV11-2 and TRBJ2-3; 16 bases agree with TRBD2. Trimming took 4 bases from V and 9 from J; bases not matched to a gene: 4. Germline CDR1 SGHAT, CDR2 FQNNGV. This CDR3 region has 15 residues. The CDR3 nucleotides are TGTGCCAGCAGCTCCGGGACTAGCGGGAGGGACACGCAGTATTTT. Its translation is CASSSGTSGRDTQYF.

V is TRBV19 and J is TRBJ1-5; D gene unclear. Trimming removed 2 bases from V and 3 bases from J, with 8 bases in between. The germline V gene encodes CDR1 LNHDA and CDR2 SQIVND (reference sequence). The CDR3 is 14 residues long. This CDR3 is CASSISMVNQPQHF. The CDR3 region has the DNA TGTGCCAGTAGTATATCTATGGTCAATCAGCCCCAGCATTTT.

The rearrangement links TRBV14 to TRBJ1-3, with a weak D call TRBD1 (5 bases). Trimming removed 4 bases at V and 10 bases at J, with 14 bases between. The germline V gene has CDR1 SGHDN and CDR2 FVKESK. This CDR3 has 13 residues. Here the CDR3 DNA reads TGTGCCAGCAGCCTGAGAGACCGGGGGACCATATATTTT. It specifies CASSLRDRGTIYF.

This chain joins TRBV15 and TRBJ1-1; TRBD1 matches at 8 bases. The CDR3 is made up of 14 amino acids. CDR1 is LNHNV, CDR2 YYDKDF, per germline (reference sequence). The V segment lost 8 bases and the J segment 2 bases; nucleotides outside the gene matches: 7. The CDR3, as DNA: TGTGCCACCTGGGGGCAGGGGGCTAACACTGAAGCTTTCTTT. Its translation: CATWGQGANTEAFF.

The chain links TRBV13 to TRBJ2-7; 8 bases map to TRBD1. The V and J ends lost 5 bases and 2 bases, in that order; junction bases with no gene match: 11. Germline CDR1 PRHDT, CDR2 FYEKMQ (reference sequence). CDR3 length: 16 amino acids. CDR3 sequence: CASSPGTGLGTYEQYF. The DNA for the CDR3 is TGTGCCAGCAGCCCTGGGACAGGATTGGGAACCTACGAGCAGTACTTC.

This clone was observed a few times. Other DNA sequences in this sample translate to the same CDR3. The genes are TRBV18 and TRBJ2-7; TRBD1 is a possible D gene (5 bases). CDR1 and CDR2 (germline): KGHSH, LQKENI. V lost 3 bases to trimming and J lost 7 bases, with 10 bases between them. This CDR3 contains 12 residues. CDR3 region: CASSPQGREQYF. As DNA, the CDR3 is TGTGCCAGCTCACCCCAGGGTCGAGAGCAGTACTTC.

The rearrangement uses TRBV4-3 and TRBJ1-1; D is unclear. The CDR3 runs to 13 residues. CDR1 is LGHNA and CDR2 is YSLEER in the germline V gene. Trimming cost V 1 base and J 8 bases, with 11 bases left between them. CDR3 DNA: TGCGCCAGCAGCCAAGTCGGTAGGCCGGAAGCTTTCTTT. Its translation is CASSQVGRPEAFF.

This chain connects TRBV7-3 to TRBJ2-1; unclear D gene. CDR1 is SGHTA and CDR2 is FQGTGA in the germline V gene. V was trimmed by 8 bases and J by 0 bases, leaving 8 bases between them. The CDR3 is made up of 13 amino acids. CDR3 amino acids: CASSASSYNEQFF. The CDR3 coding sequence is TGTGCCAGCTCTGCCAGCTCCTACAATGAGCAGTTCTTC.

Written as DNA, the CDR3 is TGCGCCAGCAGCTTGGGGCCGTCTATGAACACTGAAGCTTTCTTT. Translated: CASSLGPSMNTEAFF. The gene calls are TRBV5-1 and TRBJ1-1, with no clear D. The V end lost 0 bases, the J end lost 0 bases, and 9 bases lay between the germline ends. CDR1 and CDR2 (germline): SGHRS, YFSETQ. This CDR3 spans 15 amino acids.

The V gene is TRBV28, the J gene TRBJ2-1, with 10 bases aligning to TRBD2. CDR3 length equals 14 residues. With 8 bases clipped from V and 14 bases from J, the junction kept 15 bases outside the gene matches. Germline-derived CDR1 and CDR2 are MDHEN and SYDVKM. The CDR3 region is CASRLGTSANREFF. The CDR3 DNA reads TGTGCCAGCCGACTTGGGACTAGCGCCAACAGGGAGTTCTTC.

The V gene is TRBV9, the J gene TRBJ2-1, with 11 bases aligning to TRBD2. V lost 2 bases to trimming and J lost 10 bases; unmatched junction nucleotides: 8. The CDR3 is 15 amino acids. CDR1 and CDR2 from the germline V gene are SGDLS and YYNGEE. CDR3 coding DNA: TGTGCCAGCAGCGTCCTAGCGGGAGGATTCGAGGAGCAGTTCTTC. Translation: CASSVLAGGFEEQFF.

The genes are TRBV28 and TRBJ2-7; D is unclear. With 8 bases removed from V and 3 bases from J, the gap between germline ends came to 8 bases. The CDR3 contains 11 residues. Germline assignment: CDR1 MDHEN and CDR2 SYDVKM. The CDR3 DNA reads as TGTGCCAGCCGACAAGTCTACGAGCAGTACTTC. Translating it yields CASRQVYEQYF.

The chain uses TRBV5-1 and TRBJ2-5, with TRBD1 matching over 10 bases. Trimming cost V 0 bases and J 3 bases; bases outside gene matches: 2. Germline lookup yields CDR1 SGHRS and CDR2 YFSETQ. This CDR3 contains 15 residues. CDR3 sequence: CASSLEGTGEETQYF. In DNA form, the CDR3 reads TGCGCCAGCAGCTTGGAGGGGACAGGGGAAGAGACCCAGTACTTC.

The chain has TRBV21-1 and TRBJ1-4; the table's D call, TRBD1, has no DNA check behind it. TRBV21-1 is flagged as a pseudogene. The CDR3 is made up of 16 amino acids. The CDR3 sequence: CASSKGNRRTNEKLFF. The CDR3 DNA sequence: TGTGCCAGCAGCAAAGGGAACAGGAGAACTAATGAAAAACTGTTTTTT.

J is TRBJ1-2 and V is TRBV11-1; TRBD1 matches 9 bases. In germline, CDR1 is SGHAT, CDR2 FQDESV (reference sequence). The J segment lost 8 bases and the V segment lost 5 bases, leaving 21 bases of the junction unmatched. The CDR3 covers 18 residues. This CDR3 reads CASSHSGQGSGYSRGYTF. CDR3 nucleotide sequence: TGTGCCAGCAGCCATTCGGGACAGGGTTCAGGTTACTCTCGAGGCTACACCTTC.

The chain employs TRBV18 and TRBJ1-1, with 8 bases lining up with TRBD1. Germline CDR1 and CDR2: KGHSH and LQKENI. V shed 5 bases and J 3 bases; nucleotides not matched to a gene: 5. This CDR3 region has 14 residues. CDR3 sequence: CASSSRQGHTEAFF. The DNA for the CDR3 is TGTGCCAGCTCATCGAGACAGGGGCACACTGAAGCTTTCTTT.

Points on this clone: Within the sample, other DNA sequences also encode this same CDR3. This chain connects TRBV5-1 to TRBJ2-1; perhaps TRBD1 as D (6 bases). Germline V gene data show CDR1 as SGHRS and CDR2 as YFSETQ. Trimming stripped 0 bases from V and 4 bases from J, with 14 bases between. The CDR3 is 16 residues long. The CDR3 loop is CASSLGGTSTYNEQFF. The CDR3 DNA is TGCGCCAGCAGCTTGGGAGGGACAAGTACTTACAATGAGCAGTTCTTC.

The chain is built from TRBV28 and TRBJ1-4, with D uncertain. CDR3 length: 16 residues. V was shortened by 5 bases and J by 0 bases, with 13 bases between the two germline ends. Germline V gives CDR1 MDHEN, CDR2 SYDVKM. The CDR3 bases are TGTGCCAGCAGTCGACCCGAACCTACAACTAATGAAAAACTGTTTTTT. This translates into CASSRPEPTTNEKLFF.

In DNA form, the CDR3 reads TGCAGTGCTAGCACCGGTCCTGGCTACACCTTC. It translates to CSASTGPGYTF. The V and J genes are TRBV20-1 and TRBJ1-2; D remains unclear. The germline V gene encodes CDR1 DFQATT and CDR2 SNEGSKA (reference sequence). V was cut by 3 bases and J by 7 bases, with 9 bases left in between. The CDR3 runs 11 residues.